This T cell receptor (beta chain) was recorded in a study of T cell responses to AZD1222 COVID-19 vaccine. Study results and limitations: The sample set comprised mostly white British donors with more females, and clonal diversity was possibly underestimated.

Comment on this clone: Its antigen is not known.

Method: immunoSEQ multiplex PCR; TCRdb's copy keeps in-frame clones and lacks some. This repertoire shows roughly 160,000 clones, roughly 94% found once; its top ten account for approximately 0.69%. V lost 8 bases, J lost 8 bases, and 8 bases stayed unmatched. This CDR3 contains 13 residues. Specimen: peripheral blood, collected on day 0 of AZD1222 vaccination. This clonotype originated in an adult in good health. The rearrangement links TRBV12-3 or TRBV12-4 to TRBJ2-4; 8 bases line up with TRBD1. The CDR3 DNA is TGTGCCAGCTTCATACAGGGGGGATACATTCAGTACTTC. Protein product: CASFIQGGYIQYF.